The 18 T cell receptor beta chains given below trace back to one sample, sequenced in a study of CD8 T cells in ankylosing spondylitis. TCRdb fed the 5' RACE reads into MiXCR, producing one record per CDR3 protein. The table records roughly 150,000 distinct CDR3 sequences, roughly a third of them present only once. The sequencing sample was made of synovial fluid, either unsorted or a sorted T cell fraction (not recorded which). These receptors all stem from a male donor with ankylosing spondylitis.

There are a few counts of this clonotype. The chain links TRBV4-3 to TRBJ2-3, with D perhaps matching TRBD2 (5 bases). The length of the CDR3 is 16 residues. CDR1 is LGHNA, CDR2 YSLEER, per germline. V lost 0 bases, J lost 7 bases, and 17 bases lay in between. Here the CDR3 DNA reads TGCGCCAGCAGCCAAGACACTAGAGTAAGAGCTAATACGCAGTATTTT. Translation gives CASSQDTRVRANTQYF.

This clonotype has ten or more counts. The chain employs TRBV19 and TRBJ2-4; D is ambiguous. V lost 0 bases and J 13 bases, leaving 13 bases between the germline ends. In germline, CDR1 is LNHDA, CDR2 SQIVND (reference sequence). CDR3 length: 13 amino acids. The CDR3 reads CASSIDWPGRQYF. CDR3 bases: TGTGCCAGTAGTATAGATTGGCCAGGACGACAGTACTTC.

This rearrangement joins TRBV3-1 to TRBJ2-1; D call uncertain. This CDR3 contains 16 residues. Germline loops: CDR1 LGHDT, CDR2 YNNKEL (reference sequence). V lost 0 bases, J lost 8 bases, and 17 bases lay in between. For the CDR3, the DNA is TGTGCCAGCAGCCAAGACTCCGACGGGTTCTGGGATGAGCAGTTCTTC. This sequence encodes CASSQDSDGFWDEQFF.

The rearrangement uses TRBV3-1 and TRBJ2-7, with 7 bases matching TRBD2. This CDR3 is 15 amino acids long. CDR1 LGHDT and CDR2 YNNKEL come from the germline V gene (reference sequence). The V segment lost 5 bases and the J segment 1 base; nucleotides outside the gene matches: 8. The CDR3 here is CASSAGAGGSYEQYF. The DNA of the CDR3 is TGTGCCAGCAGCGCTGGGGCCGGGGGGTCCTACGAGCAGTACTTC.

The J gene is TRBJ1-4, the V gene TRBV15; TRBD1 might be the D (6 bases). The V and J ends lost 3 bases and 8 bases respectively, with 13 bases between them. CDR1 LNHNV and CDR2 YYDKDF come from the germline V gene (reference sequence). The CDR3 spans 14 residues. The CDR3 region is CATSRDRGHEKLFF. CDR3 DNA sequence: TGTGCCACCAGCAGGGACAGAGGTCACGAAAAACTGTTTTTT.

This clonotype was detected only once. The V and J genes are TRBV28 and TRBJ2-3; D is possibly TRBD2 (6 bases). Germline V lookup: CDR1 MDHEN, CDR2 SYDVKM. CDR3 size: 12 residues. V lost 6 bases and J 5 bases, leaving 9 bases between the germline ends. The CDR3 DNA follows: TGTGCCAGCAGGGAAGCGGGAGATACGCAGTATTTT. Protein product: CASREAGDTQYF.

The chain carries TRBV29-1 and TRBJ2-7, with D maybe TRBD1 (6 bases). Trimming removed 4 bases at V and 0 bases at J, with 10 bases between. The CDR3 runs 13 residues. Germline CDR1 reads SQVTM; CDR2 reads ANQGSEA. The CDR3 spells CSVVTGRSYEQYF. The CDR3 nucleotides are TGCAGCGTTGTGACAGGCCGCTCCTACGAGCAGTACTTC.

The sample holds many counts of this clonotype. The chain combines TRBV20-1 with TRBJ1-5; D remains ambiguous. V was clipped by 0 bases and J by 7 bases, with 10 bases between them. Germline V gives CDR1 DFQATT, CDR2 SNEGSKA (reference sequence). The CDR3 is 13 amino acids. CDR3 DNA sequence: TGCAGTGCTAGAGATTATCCAAACCAGCCCCAGCATTTT. Amino acids: CSARDYPNQPQHF.

The chain employs TRBV6-1 and TRBJ1-1; 7 nucleotides align to TRBD1. This CDR3 spans 15 amino acids. J gave up 3 bases and V 2 bases, and 6 bases lay outside the gene matches. Germline CDR1 and CDR2: MNHNS and SASEGT. CDR3 sequence: CASSESGTVYTEAFF. The DNA of the CDR3 is TGTGCCAGCAGTGAAAGCGGGACAGTTTACACTGAAGCTTTCTTT.

This clonotype was counted at least ten times. The genes are TRBV20-1 and TRBJ2-5, with D possibly TRBD1 on 5 matching bases. Germline CDR1 and CDR2: DFQATT and SNEGSKA (reference sequence). The CDR3 is 12 residues long. Trimming took 6 bases from V and 3 from J, leaving 11 bases between them. The CDR3 protein is CSAIHRKETQYF. For the CDR3, the DNA is TGCAGTGCCATCCACAGGAAAGAGACCCAGTACTTC.

V usage is TRBV5-1 and J usage is TRBJ1-1, with D possibly being TRBD1 (6 bases). Germline CDR1 reads SGHRS; CDR2 reads YFSETQ. CDR3 length equals 17 residues. V was clipped by 4 bases and J by 1 base, with 20 bases between them. CDR3 sequence reads: CASSPSLRGRPNTEAFF. The DNA of the CDR3 is TGCGCCAGCAGCCCTTCCCTCAGGGGAAGACCGAACACTGAAGCTTTCTTT.

The chain joins TRBV18 to TRBJ1-3; D unclear. V lost 0 bases and J 0 bases, leaving 6 bases between the germline ends. Germline values: CDR1 KGHSH, CDR2 LQKENI. CDR3 size: 15 residues. In DNA, the CDR3 is TGTGCCAGCTCACCACCAGGAGGCTCTGGAAACACCATATATTTT. Translation: CASSPPGGSGNTIYF. Variable domain in full (rest from reference TRBV18 and TRBJ1-3): NAGVMQNPRHLVRRRGQEARLRCSPMKGHSHVYWYRQLPEEGLKFMVYLQKENIIDESGMPKERFSAEFPKEGPSILRIQQVVRGDSAAYFCASSPPGGSGNTIYFGEGSWLTVV.

Comment on this clonotype: One junction end disagrees with the germline gene, perhaps due to a read error. The gene calls are TRBV7-7 and TRBJ2-2; TRBD2 matches 10 bases. Germline V CDR1 and CDR2: SSHAT, FNYEAQ (reference sequence). This CDR3 comprises 15 residues. CDR3 nucleotides: TGTGCTAGCACCGAGCGGGAGGGAAACACCGGGGAGCTGTTTTTT. This encodes CASTEREGNTGELFF. Based on the CDR3 plus reference TRBV7-7 and TRBJ2-2, the full variable domain is GAGVSQSPRYKVTKRGQDVTLRCDPISSHATLYWYQQALGQGPEFLTYFNYEAQPDKSGLPSDRFSAERPEGSISTLTIQRTEQRDSAMYRCASTEREGNTGELFFGEGSRLTVL.

The chain is built from TRBV5-1 and TRBJ2-5, with D unclear. Germline CDR1 and CDR2: SGHRS and YFSETQ. The V and J ends lost 0 bases and 4 bases respectively, with 7 bases between them. The CDR3 extends over 13 amino acids. The CDR3 loop is CASSLVPGETQYF. The CDR3 DNA reads as TGCGCCAGCAGCTTGGTCCCGGGAGAGACCCAGTACTTC.

This clonotype was seen repeatedly, ten times or more. The chain employs TRBV4-3 and TRBJ1-3; D is uncertain. Germline V CDR1 and CDR2: LGHNA, YSLEER. The CDR3 has 13 amino acids. Trimming removed 2 bases at V and 4 bases at J, with 6 bases between. As DNA, the CDR3 is TGCGCCAGCAGCCAAAAGACAGGAAACACCATATATTTT. It encodes CASSQKTGNTIYF.

This clonotype was seen a few times. V gene TRBV20-1 combines with J gene TRBJ2-3; D unresolved. The CDR3 has 14 amino acids. The germline CDR1 and CDR2 sequences are DFQATT and SNEGSKA (reference sequence). Trimming removed 3 bases at V and 3 bases at J, with 13 bases between. CDR3 sequence (DNA): TGCAGTGCTAGGGATACTATGGGGACAGATACGCAGTATTTT. The encoded protein is CSARDTMGTDTQYF.

V and J are TRBV14 and TRBJ1-1, with D perhaps TRBD1 (5 bases). CDR1 SGHDN and CDR2 FVKESK come from the germline V gene. Trimming stripped 4 bases from V and 10 bases from J, with 16 bases between. This CDR3 is 13 amino acids long. The CDR3 region is CASSPGLGRVAFF. In DNA form, the CDR3 reads TGTGCCAGCAGCCCGGGCCTGGGACGGGTAGCTTTCTTT.

This clonotype was seen many times. V usage is TRBV7-3 and J usage is TRBJ2-1, with 7 bases that match TRBD2. Germline-derived CDR1 and CDR2 are SGHTA and FQGTGA. V gave up 1 base and J gave up 2 bases; unmatched junction bases: 2. There are 15 residues in the CDR3. The DNA for the CDR3 is TGTGCCAGCAGCTTAAGGCGGGGGACCTACAATGAGCAGTTCTTC. Amino acid sequence: CASSLRRGTYNEQFF.